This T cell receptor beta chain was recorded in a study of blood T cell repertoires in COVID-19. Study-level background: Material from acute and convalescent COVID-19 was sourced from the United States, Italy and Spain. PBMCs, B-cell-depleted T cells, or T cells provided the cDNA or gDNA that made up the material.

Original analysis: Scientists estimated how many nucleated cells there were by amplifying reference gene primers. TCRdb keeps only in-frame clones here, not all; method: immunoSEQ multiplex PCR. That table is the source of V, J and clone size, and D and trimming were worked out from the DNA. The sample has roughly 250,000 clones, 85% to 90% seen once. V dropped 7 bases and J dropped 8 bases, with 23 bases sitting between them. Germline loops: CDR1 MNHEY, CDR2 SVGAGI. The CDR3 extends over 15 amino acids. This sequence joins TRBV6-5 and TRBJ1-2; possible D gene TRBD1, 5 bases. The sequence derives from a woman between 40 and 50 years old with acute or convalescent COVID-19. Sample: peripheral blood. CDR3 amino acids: CASTGGVGRAMGYTF. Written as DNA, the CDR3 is TGTGCCAGCACCGGGGGGGTTGGTCGGGCTATGGGCTACACCTTC.